This TCR beta chain is drawn from a study of multiple sclerosis patients with progressive multifocal leukoencephalopathy. Documented time point: roughly 6 months of natalizumab therapy. CDR1 is LNHDA and CDR2 is SQIVND in the germline V gene (reference sequence). The V and J ends lost 4 bases and 5 bases, in that order; junction bases with no gene match: 11. There are 16 residues in the CDR3. Using immunoSEQ multiplex PCR, the repertoire was profiled, and TCRdb retains in-frame clones only, with some absent. Of 25,000 to 30,000 clones listed, around 92% are singletons. Sample: PBMCs, taken from a patient treated with natalizumab. J is TRBJ1-1 and V is TRBV19; TRBD1 aligns across 9 bases. This sequence was found in a human donor with multiple sclerosis. The CDR3 nucleotides are TGTGCCAGTAGTACGACAGGGGGTAGACTGGGGACTGAAGCTTTCTTT. Its protein product is CASSTTGGRLGTEAFF.